The sequence of this T cell receptor (beta chain) was determined in a study of T cells in Graves' hyperthyroidism and ophthalmopathy (dated by TCRdb to the late 2010s). Some background on the complete study: Peripheral blood samples were taken at initial diagnosis, before any treatment was given. The roughly 100 discovery patients were divided at random into training and test sets in a 7:3 ratio. To identify distinguishing TCR V-J signatures, a discovery cohort of about 100 patients was used, comprising some 43 with Graves' ophthalmopathy and around 57 with stable Graves' hyperthyroidism. The study also compared thyroid tissue and blood T-cell repertoires from several Graves' hyperthyroidism patients. After sampling, hyperthyroidism patients received methimazole starting at 30 mg daily, and ophthalmopathy patients received high-dose intravenous methylprednisolone. An independent validation cohort of about 20 hyperthyroidism patients and 17 patients who later progressed to ophthalmopathy tested prospective prediction of ophthalmopathy. According to the paper, TCR Vbeta CDR3 sequencing was carried out on approximately 140 peripheral blood samples, which came from under 50 ophthalmopathy, about 75 hyperthyroidism and roughly 17 progressor patients.

Inclusive of the bounding cysteine and phenylalanine, the CDR3 is 13 residues long. The kept DNA is CDR3 alone, 39 bases in frame from the first base. V and J lose 8 bases and 10 bases, and a span of 21 bases separates them. As encoded in the germline V gene (reference sequence), CDR1 is SEHNR while CDR2 is FQNEAQ. TCR beta CDR3 regions were amplified from RNA transcripts. The TCR CDR3 was subjected to a first round of RT-PCR using the HTBI primer set and the Qiagen OneStep RT-PCR kit. Libraries were constructed in a second round of multiplex PCR, after which size selection and purification were carried out. Sequencing of the libraries was done on an Illumina HiSeq2000 using paired-end 100 bp reads. The paper's data handling went like this. Raw data were processed with SOAPnuke, discarding reads with adapters, uncalled bases, mean Phred below 15, or no exact constant-primer or identifier match. High-quality paired reads were merged using COPE v1.2.5, and each unique nucleotide sequence was defined as a clonotype. MiTCR v1.1 was used to align the clonotypes against IMGT TRBV, TRBD and TRBJ reference segments. The analysis was restricted to V-J combinations with a frequency above 0.0001, which together covered about 99% of the repertoires. The TCS score was defined as F50 (clonal expansion) divided by E x V (chaos), with BLOSUM62-based TCRdist calculated between CDR3 peptides within each V-J. Welch's t-statistics and random forest reduced just over 500 V-J features to roughly 13, which were used in a naive Bayes classifier (R e1071). TCRdb took the public reads, trimmed them with fastp at Q25, ran MiXCR for clone calling and kept in-frame beta chains. Entries are consolidated by CDR3 protein sequence, retaining the most common genes and DNA. TCRdb assigned the V and J calls; the authors' analysis was not used. The table for this sample lists 96,000 or so distinct CDR3 sequences; around 52% of them were counted only once. Roughly 26% of the sample goes to the ten largest clones.

This clonotype was counted a few times. The specificity of this receptor is unknown. Base qualities were left out, and no much larger clone turns up one base away. A patient counted as having stable Graves' hyperthyroidism if no progression to ophthalmopathy occurred over 18 months of follow-up. The hyperthyroidism patients were between 18 and 65 years old and newly diagnosed, with a disease duration of less than 2 months. Patients with uncontrolled infections, other autoimmune diseases, pregnancy or lactation were excluded. Diagnoses were based on clinical symptoms, serum thyroxine and TRAb, thyroid ultrasound and orbital computed tomography. PBMCs were separated from around 9.1 ml of fresh peripheral blood using Ficoll-Paque density gradient centrifugation. Trizol reagent was used to extract total RNA, and RNA quality was then checked on an Agilent 2100 Bioanalyzer. Beyond this particular receptor, the publication reports: Most expanded thyroid clonotypes (frequency above 0.001) were also detected in blood, a finding suggesting that blood repertoires may reflect thyroid immune responses. A 13 V-J signature model separated ophthalmopathy from stable hyperthyroidism, with roughly 88% sensitivity and 81% to 82% specificity in cross-validation and 80%/75% in testing. Sample size was not statistically predetermined, and investigators were not blinded to group allocation. In validation, the model predicted progression to ophthalmopathy with roughly 66% sensitivity and 72% to 75% specificity, a median of around 6.6 months before onset.

The sample was blood. This TCR came from a woman aged 40 to 50 with Graves' hyperthyroidism. The chain links TRBV7-9 with TRBJ2-7; TRBD1 is a possible D gene, resting on 5 matching bases. The DNA reads as follows: TGTGCCAGCTCTCGGGCTCAGGGCAGTGAACAGTACTTC. Protein translation: CASSRAQGSEQYF. With the rest looked up from the reference TRBV7-9 and TRBJ2-7 genes rather than sequenced, the full variable domain is DTGVSQNPRHKITKRGQNVTFRCDPISEHNRLYWYRQTLGQGPEFLTYFQNEAQLEKSRLLSDRFSAERPKGSFSTLEIQRTEQGDSAMYLCASSRAQGSEQYFGPGTRLTVT.